This T cell receptor (beta chain) was sequenced for a study of blood T cells in healthy people across ages. CDR1 and CDR2 (germline): DFQATT, SNEGSKA (reference sequence). This CDR3 contains 16 residues. With 1 base clipped from V and 2 bases from J, the junction kept 11 bases outside the gene matches. Next came a second PCR, run for roughly 6 to 11 cycles, which used a sample-barcoded 5' primer along with a J-beta primer mix. TCRdb reprocessed the 5' RACE reads via MiXCR and lists one record per CDR3 protein. Of 1,300,000 or so distinct CDR3 sequences in the sample, around 59% were seen once. This receptor was identified in a man aged 18-30 years in good health. The rearrangement links TRBV20-1 to TRBJ2-7; TRBD1 aligns across 7 bases. Source material: blood. CDR3 coding DNA: TGCAGTGCTAGAGCAACTAGAAGGACAGGCCCCTACGAGCAGTACTTC. Protein: CSARATRRTGPYEQYF.